A selection of T cell receptor beta chains follows, all from one sample in a study of blood T cell repertoires in COVID-19. Some clones are missing from TCRdb's copy, which holds only in-frame ones; the method was immunoSEQ multiplex PCR. The data contain approximately 240,000 clones, 70% to 90% of them singletons. Sequenced material: peripheral blood. All receptors come from a woman under 30 who had recovered from COVID-19. Each CDR3 is given with its conserved first and last residue. A D gene is named only where the DNA matches it firmly.

j_call v_call d_call cdr3_aa cdr3_nt
TRBJ2-5 TRBV2 - CASSEEAGETQYF TGTGCCAGCAGTGAAGAAGCGGGAGAGACCCAGTACTTC
TRBJ1-6 TRBV18 - CASSPPQPDSPLHF TGTGCCAGCTCACCCCCACAGCCAGATTCACCCCTCCACTTT
TRBJ2-1 TRBV30 - CAWTPEIEYNEQFF TGTGCCTGGACGCCGGAGATAGAATACAATGAGCAGTTCTTC
TRBJ2-7 TRBV13 TRBD2 CASSPGLVSHEQYF TGTGCCAGCAGCCCGGGACTAGTGTCCCACGAGCAGTACTTC
TRBJ2-3 TRBV27 - CASTHRRQGRDTQYF TGTGCCAGCACCCATAGGCGTCAGGGAAGAGATACGCAGTATTTT
TRBJ1-1 TRBV5-5 - CASSFGWKGTEAFF TGTGCCAGCAGCTTCGGGTGGAAAGGCACTGAAGCTTTCTTT
TRBJ1-4 TRBV11-2 TRBD1 CASSFLDRDNEKLFF TGTGCCAGCAGCTTTCTCGACAGGGATAATGAAAAACTGTTTTTT
TRBJ1-1 TRBV27 TRBD1 CASSWPGQLLNTEAFF TGTGCCAGCAGCTGGCCGGGACAGCTATTGAACACTGAAGCTTTCTTT
TRBJ1-1 TRBV7-9 TRBD1 CASSLSEGAGGHTEAFF TGTGCCAGCAGCTTATCGGAAGGGGCAGGGGGTCACACTGAAGCTTTCTTT
TRBJ2-2 TRBV29-1 - CSVEAGNTGELFF TGCAGCGTTGAAGCAGGGAACACCGGGGAGCTGTTTTTT
TRBJ1-3 TRBV7-2 - CASSRGGTGNTIYF TGTGCCAGCAGCCGGGGAGGAACTGGAAACACCATATATTTT